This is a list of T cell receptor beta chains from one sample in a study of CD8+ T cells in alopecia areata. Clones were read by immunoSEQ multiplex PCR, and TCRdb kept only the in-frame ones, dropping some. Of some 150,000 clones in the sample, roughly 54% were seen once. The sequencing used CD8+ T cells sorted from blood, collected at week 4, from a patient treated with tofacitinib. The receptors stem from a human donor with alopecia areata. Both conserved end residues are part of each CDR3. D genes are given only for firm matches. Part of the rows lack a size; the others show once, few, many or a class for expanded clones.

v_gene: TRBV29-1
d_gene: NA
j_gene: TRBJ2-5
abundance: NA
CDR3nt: TGCAGCGTCGTTGGGGATAAGGAGACCCAGTACTTC
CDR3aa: CSVVGDKETQYF

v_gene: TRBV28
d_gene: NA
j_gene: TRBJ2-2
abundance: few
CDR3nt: TGTGCCAGCAATCTGGACTCAGGCGGGGAGCTGTTTTTT
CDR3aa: CASNLDSGGELFF

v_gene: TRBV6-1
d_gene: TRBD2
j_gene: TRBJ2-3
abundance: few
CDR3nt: TGTGCCACCTCACTAGCGATCGGTTTAGATACGCAGTATTTT
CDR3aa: CATSLAIGLDTQYF

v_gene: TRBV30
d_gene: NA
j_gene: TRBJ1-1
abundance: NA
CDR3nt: TGTGCCTGGACCATCGCGGGGGCTAGGGCTGAAGCTTTCTTT
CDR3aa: CAWTIAGARAEAFF

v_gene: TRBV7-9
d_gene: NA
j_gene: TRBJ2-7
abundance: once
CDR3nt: TGTGCCAGCAGCCATATGACCTCAAGAGTGGCCTACGAGCAGTACTTC
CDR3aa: CASSHMTSRVAYEQYF

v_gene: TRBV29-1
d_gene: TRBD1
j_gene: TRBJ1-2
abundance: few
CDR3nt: TGCAGCGTCGCTAACCCGGGACAGGGGGCACATGGCTACACCTTC
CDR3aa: CSVANPGQGAHGYTF

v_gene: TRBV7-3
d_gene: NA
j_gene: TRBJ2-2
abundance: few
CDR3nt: TGTGCCAGCAGCTTAGGTGTTAACACCGGGGAGCTGTTTTTT
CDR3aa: CASSLGVNTGELFF

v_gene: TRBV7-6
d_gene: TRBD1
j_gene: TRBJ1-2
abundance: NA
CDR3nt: TGTGCCAGCAGCCCAAACAGGGGGCTGGCGATACGTGGCTACACCTTC
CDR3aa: CASSPNRGLAIRGYTF

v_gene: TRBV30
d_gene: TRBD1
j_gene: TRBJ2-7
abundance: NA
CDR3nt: TGTGCCTGGAGTGCCGGACAGGTTCGCGAGCAGTACTTC
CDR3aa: CAWSAGQVREQYF

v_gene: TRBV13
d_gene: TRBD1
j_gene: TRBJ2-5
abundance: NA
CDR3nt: TGTGCCAGCAGCCAACTGGGACAGGGGTGGACGACCCAGTACTTC
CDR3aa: CASSQLGQGWTTQYF

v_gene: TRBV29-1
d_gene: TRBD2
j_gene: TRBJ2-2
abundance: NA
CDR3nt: TGCAGCGTTGAAGAAGGGACTAGCGGCGCGAACACCGGGGAGCTGTTTTTT
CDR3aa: CSVEEGTSGANTGELFF

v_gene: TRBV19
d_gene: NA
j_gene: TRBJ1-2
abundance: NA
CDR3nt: TGTGCCAGTAGTATCATGTTTCTAGACTATGGCTACACCTTC
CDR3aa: CASSIMFLDYGYTF

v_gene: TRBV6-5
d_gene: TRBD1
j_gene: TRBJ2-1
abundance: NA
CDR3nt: TGTGCCAGCAGTTACTCCGGGACAGGTCAAGTGGGGCAGTTCTTC
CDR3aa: CASSYSGTGQVGQFF

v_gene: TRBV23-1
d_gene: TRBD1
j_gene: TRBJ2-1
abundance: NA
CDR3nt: TGCGCCAGCAGCAAGGGACAGAGGGCCTACAATGAGCAGTTCTTC
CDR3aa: CASSKGQRAYNEQFF

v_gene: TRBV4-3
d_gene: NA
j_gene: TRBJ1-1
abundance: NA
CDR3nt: TGCGCCAGCAGCCGCCTTTTGCGTGTCACTGAAGCTTTCTTT
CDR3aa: CASSRLLRVTEAFF

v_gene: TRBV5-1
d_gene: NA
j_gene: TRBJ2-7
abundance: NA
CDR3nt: TGCGCCAGCAGCTTTACGGAAGGTTACGAGCAGTACTTC
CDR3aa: CASSFTEGYEQYF

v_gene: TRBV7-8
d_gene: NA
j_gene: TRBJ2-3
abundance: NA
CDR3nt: TGTGCCAGCAGCTTATTCCCTAGCCTAAGCACAGATACGCAGTATTTT
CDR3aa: CASSLFPSLSTDTQYF

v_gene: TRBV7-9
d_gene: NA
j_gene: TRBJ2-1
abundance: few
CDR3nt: TGTGCCAGCAGCCTACTAGTCGATGAGCAGTTCTTC
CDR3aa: CASSLLVDEQFF

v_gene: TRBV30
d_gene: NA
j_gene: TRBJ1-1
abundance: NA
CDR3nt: TGTGCCTGGGGAGAAGCTTTCTTT
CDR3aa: CAWGEAFF

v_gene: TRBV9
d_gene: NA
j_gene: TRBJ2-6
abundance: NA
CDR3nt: TGTGCCAGCGGGACGGGATGGTCTGGGGCCAACGTCCTGACTTTC
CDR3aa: CASGTGWSGANVLTF

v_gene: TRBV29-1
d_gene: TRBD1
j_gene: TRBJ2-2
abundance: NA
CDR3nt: TGCAGCGTCCCGGGGCAGGGGGCCCAGAACACCGGGGAGCTGTTTTTT
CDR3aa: CSVPGQGAQNTGELFF

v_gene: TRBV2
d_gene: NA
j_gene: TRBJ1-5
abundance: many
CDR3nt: TGTGCCAGCAACGGCCTTAACGATCAGCCCCAGCATTTT
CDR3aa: CASNGLNDQPQHF

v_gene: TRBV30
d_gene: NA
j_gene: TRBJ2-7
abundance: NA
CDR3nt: TGTGCCTGGAGTGAACAGGGCTACGAGCAGTACTTC
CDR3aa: CAWSEQGYEQYF

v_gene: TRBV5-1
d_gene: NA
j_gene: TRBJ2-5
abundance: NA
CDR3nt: TGCGCCAGCAGTCGGCAGGACCAAGAGACCCAGTACTTC
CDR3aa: CASSRQDQETQYF

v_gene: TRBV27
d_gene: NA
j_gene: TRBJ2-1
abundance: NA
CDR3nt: TGTGCCAGCAGTTTAGGGGTAGTGGGCTACAATGAGCAGTTCTTC
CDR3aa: CASSLGVVGYNEQFF

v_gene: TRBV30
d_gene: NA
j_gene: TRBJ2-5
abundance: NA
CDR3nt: TGTGCCTGGAGTCCAGGGTCAGAGACCCAGTACTTC
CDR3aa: CAWSPGSETQYF

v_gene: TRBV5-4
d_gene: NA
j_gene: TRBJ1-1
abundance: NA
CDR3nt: TGTGCCAGCAGCGGGGCTAACACTGAAGCTTTCTTT
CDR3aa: CASSGANTEAFF

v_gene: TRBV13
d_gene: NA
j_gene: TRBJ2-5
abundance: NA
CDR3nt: TGTGCCAGCAGCCCGTGGGGGGAGTTGCAAGAGACCCAGTACTTC
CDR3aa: CASSPWGELQETQYF

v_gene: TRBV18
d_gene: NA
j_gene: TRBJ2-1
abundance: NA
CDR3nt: TGTGCCAGCTCATCCTACCAGGGGATATACAATGAGCAGTTCTTC
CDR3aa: CASSSYQGIYNEQFF

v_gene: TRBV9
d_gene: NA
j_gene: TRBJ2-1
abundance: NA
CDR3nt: TGTGCCAGCAGCGTAGATTTCAATGAGCAGTTCTTC
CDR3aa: CASSVDFNEQFF

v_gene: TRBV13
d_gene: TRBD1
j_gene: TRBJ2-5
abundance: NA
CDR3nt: TGTGCCAGCAGCGTAGCGACAGGGGGAGACGAGACCCAGTACTTC
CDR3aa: CASSVATGGDETQYF

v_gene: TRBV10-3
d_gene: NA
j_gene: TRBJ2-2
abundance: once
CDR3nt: TGTGCCACGGGGGACGTGGGGCATACCGGGGAGCTGTTTTTT
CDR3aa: CATGDVGHTGELFF

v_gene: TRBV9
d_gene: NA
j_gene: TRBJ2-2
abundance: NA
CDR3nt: TGTGCCAGCAGCGTCGCAGGGACGAACACCGGGGAGCTGTTTTTT
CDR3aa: CASSVAGTNTGELFF

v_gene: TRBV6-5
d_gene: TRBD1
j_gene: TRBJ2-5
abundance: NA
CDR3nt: TGTGCCAGCAGTTACTCGGGACAGGGAGAGACCCAGTACTTC
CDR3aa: CASSYSGQGETQYF

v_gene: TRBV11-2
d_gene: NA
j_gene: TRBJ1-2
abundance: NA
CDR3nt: TGTGCCAGCAGCTTATTGACCGGGGGCGCAGATGGCTACACCTTC
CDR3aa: CASSLLTGGADGYTF

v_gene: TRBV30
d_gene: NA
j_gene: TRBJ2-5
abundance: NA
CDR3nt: TGTGCCTGGAGTGTTTGGGGGGAGTTAGAGACCCAGTACTTC
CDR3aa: CAWSVWGELETQYF

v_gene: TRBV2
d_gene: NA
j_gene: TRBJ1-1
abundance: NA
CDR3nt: TGTGCCAGCAGTGAAACTTACACCATGAACACTGAAGCTTTCTTT
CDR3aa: CASSETYTMNTEAFF

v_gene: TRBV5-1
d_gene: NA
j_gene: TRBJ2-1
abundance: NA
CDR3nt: TGCGCCAGCAGCTTGCCCTCGTCCGATGAGCAGTTCTTC
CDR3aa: CASSLPSSDEQFF

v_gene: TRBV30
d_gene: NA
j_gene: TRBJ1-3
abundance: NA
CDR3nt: TGTGCCTGGAGTGTACTACCTGGAAACACCATATATTTT
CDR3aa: CAWSVLPGNTIYF

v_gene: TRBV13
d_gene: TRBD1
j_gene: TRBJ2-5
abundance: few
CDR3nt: TGTGCCAGCAGCTCCACAACCCTCCAGGGGGAGATCGTAGAGACCCAGTACTTC
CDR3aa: CASSSTTLQGEIVETQYF

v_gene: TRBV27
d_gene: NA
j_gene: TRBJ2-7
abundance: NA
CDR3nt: TGTGCCAGCAGTCCCCAAGCGTCCCGCAGGCCAGTGGAGCAGTACTTC
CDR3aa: CASSPQASRRPVEQYF

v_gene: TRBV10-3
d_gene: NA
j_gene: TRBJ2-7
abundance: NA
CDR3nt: TGTGCCATCAGCGAGGGGACTGGGAACGAGCAGTACTTC
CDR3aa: CAISEGTGNEQYF

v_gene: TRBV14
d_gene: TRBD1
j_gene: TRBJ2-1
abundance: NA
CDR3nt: TGTGCCAGCAGCCCACAGAGGGACAGGGGGCTCAATGAGCAGTTCTTC
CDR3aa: CASSPQRDRGLNEQFF

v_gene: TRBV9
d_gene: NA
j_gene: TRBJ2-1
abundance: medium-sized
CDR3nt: TGTGCCAGCAGTAGGTACCTTGGTAATGAGCAGTTCTTC
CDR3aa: CASSRYLGNEQFF

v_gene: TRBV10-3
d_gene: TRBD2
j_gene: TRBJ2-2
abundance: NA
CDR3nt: TGTGCCATTCCCGGCCCCCCGGGGGGCGGGGAGCTGTTTTTT
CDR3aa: CAIPGPPGGGELFF

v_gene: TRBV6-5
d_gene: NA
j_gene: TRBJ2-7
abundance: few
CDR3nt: TGTGCCAGCACCAGGGGCCCCGAGCAGTACTTC
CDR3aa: CASTRGPEQYF

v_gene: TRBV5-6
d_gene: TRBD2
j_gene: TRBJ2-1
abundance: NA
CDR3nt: TGTGCCAGCAGCTCGGCCCTAGCGGGATACCCGTTCTTC
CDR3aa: CASSSALAGYPFF

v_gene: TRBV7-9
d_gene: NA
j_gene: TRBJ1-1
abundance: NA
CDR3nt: TGTGCCAGCTTGGCGGCAGCGAACACTGAAGCTTTCTTT
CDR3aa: CASLAAANTEAFF

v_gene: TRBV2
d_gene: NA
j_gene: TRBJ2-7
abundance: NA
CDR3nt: TGTGCCAGCAGTGAAGAGTACGAGCAGTACTTC
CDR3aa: CASSEEYEQYF

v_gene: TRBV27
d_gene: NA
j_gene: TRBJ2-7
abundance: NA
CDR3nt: TGTGCCAGCAGTTCCCTGGGGGGACCCCCTGGGGGCGAGCAGTACTTC
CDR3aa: CASSSLGGPPGGEQYF

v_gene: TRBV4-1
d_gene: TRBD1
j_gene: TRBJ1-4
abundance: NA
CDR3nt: TGCGCCAGCAGCGCCGGACAGGGGGATGAAAAACTGTTTTTT
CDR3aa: CASSAGQGDEKLFF

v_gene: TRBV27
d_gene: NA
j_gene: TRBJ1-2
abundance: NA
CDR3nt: TGTGCCAGCAGGTCCGCTGCGGGGGGGGAGGACTATGGCTACACCTTC
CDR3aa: CASRSAAGGEDYGYTF

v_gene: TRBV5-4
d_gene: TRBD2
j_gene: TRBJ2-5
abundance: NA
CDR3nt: TGTGCCAGCAGCCTACTTAGCGGGGGGCAAGAGACCCAGTACTTC
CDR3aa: CASSLLSGGQETQYF

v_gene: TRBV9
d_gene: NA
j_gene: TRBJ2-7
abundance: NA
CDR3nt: TGTGCCAGCAGCGTAGGAGGGGTGGGCTACGAGCAGTACTTC
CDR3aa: CASSVGGVGYEQYF

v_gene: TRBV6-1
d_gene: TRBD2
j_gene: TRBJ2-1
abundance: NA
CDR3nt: TGTGCCAGCAGTGAAGAGGAAAGCGGGGGGGCATACAATGAGCAGTTCTTC
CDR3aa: CASSEEESGGAYNEQFF

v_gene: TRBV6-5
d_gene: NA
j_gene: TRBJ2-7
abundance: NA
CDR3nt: TGTGCCAGCAGTTACTCAGGGGCCTCCTACGAGCAGTACTTC
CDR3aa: CASSYSGASYEQYF

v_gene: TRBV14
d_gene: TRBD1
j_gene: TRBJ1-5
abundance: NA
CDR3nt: TGTGCCAGCAGCGAATCCGGGACAGGGGACGAGTCCCAGCATTTT
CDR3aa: CASSESGTGDESQHF

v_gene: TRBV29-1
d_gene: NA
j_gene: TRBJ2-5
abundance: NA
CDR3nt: TGCAGCGACCAAGAGACCCAGTACTTC
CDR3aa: CSDQETQYF